The rows below give T cell receptor beta chains drawn from one sample of a study of cytomegalovirus exposure and HLA in healthy donors. Measured with immunoSEQ multiplex PCR; TCRdb has only the in-frame clones, and not every one. In the table there are roughly 120,000 clones, 81% of which are singletons. What was sequenced was PBMCs. The receptors here all came from a woman aged 25 to 45 in good health and CMV-seronegative. The CDR3 runs from the conserved cysteine through the conserved F or W. D genes are given only for firm matches. Not every row has a clone size; where given, it reads once, few, many or a size class.

v_call	clone_size	d_call	j_call	cdr3_aa	cdr3_nt
TRBV5-6	.	TRBD1	TRBJ2-7	CASSLALQGPYEQYF	TGTGCCAGCAGCTTGGCCCTACAGGGGCCCTACGAGCAGTACTTC
TRBV5-5	.	TRBD1	TRBJ2-7	CASSLVTGPTYEQYF	TGTGCCAGCAGCTTGGTGACAGGGCCTACCTACGAGCAGTACTTC
TRBV9	.	.	TRBJ2-4	CASSVESGVNIQYF	TGTGCCAGCAGCGTAGAGTCGGGGGTAAACATTCAGTACTTC
TRBV19	.	.	TRBJ1-1	CASSIDRPPSNTEAFF	TGTGCCAGTAGTATCGACAGGCCGCCTTCGAACACTGAAGCTTTCTTT
TRBV9	.	.	TRBJ1-2	CASSEEGNGYTF	TGTGCCAGCTCTGAGGAGGGGAACGGCTACACCTTC
TRBV30	few	.	TRBJ1-2	CAWDFQGGYTF	TGTGCCTGGGACTTCCAGGGGGGCTACACCTTC
TRBV4-3	few	TRBD2	TRBJ2-3	CASSQVTLTSGKADTQYF	TGCGCCAGCAGCCAAGTGACCTTGACTAGCGGGAAGGCAGATACGCAGTATTTT
TRBV7-9	.	TRBD2	TRBJ2-1	CASSPPTLAGRQFF	TGTGCCAGCAGCCCGCCTACACTAGCGGGAAGGCAGTTCTTC
TRBV6-1	few	TRBD2	TRBJ2-3	CASSAKTSGSGTDTQYF	TGTGCCAGCAGTGCCAAGACTAGCGGGAGTGGCACAGATACGCAGTATTTT
TRBV28	.	.	TRBJ1-1	CASSPTLPPGAFF	TGTGCCAGCAGTCCTACCCTCCCCCCGGGAGCTTTCTTT
TRBV20-1	.	.	TRBJ2-1	CSANNEQFF	TGCAGTGCCAACAATGAGCAGTTCTTC
TRBV6-5	.	.	TRBJ2-2	CASSSRVGAGELFF	TGTGCCAGCAGTTCCAGGGTAGGGGCCGGGGAGCTGTTTTTT
TRBV10-3	.	TRBD1	TRBJ1-5	CAIKGQGDDQPQHF	TGTGCCATCAAAGGACAGGGGGACGATCAGCCCCAGCATTTT
TRBV2	.	TRBD2	TRBJ2-1	CASGLAGDPSYNEQFF	TGTGCCAGCGGTCTAGCGGGAGACCCCTCCTACAATGAGCAGTTCTTC
TRBV29-1	.	.	TRBJ2-5	CSVYGGGAEETQYF	TGCAGCGTTTACGGCGGGGGCGCCGAAGAGACCCAGTACTTC
TRBV14	.	.	TRBJ1-1	CASSQVRGPNTEAFF	TGTGCCAGCAGCCAGGTCAGGGGACCGAACACTGAAGCTTTCTTT
TRBV7-9	few	TRBD2	TRBJ2-2	CASSPKLAGASTGELFF	TGTGCCAGCAGTCCCAAACTAGCGGGAGCGAGTACCGGGGAGCTGTTTTTT
TRBV7-3	.	TRBD1	TRBJ1-4	CASSLTGQGNEKLFF	TGTGCCAGCAGCTTAACGGGACAGGGGAATGAAAAACTGTTTTTT
TRBV6-1	.	TRBD1	TRBJ2-5	CASGQGGTSETQYF	TGTGCCAGCGGACAGGGGGGAACCTCAGAGACCCAGTACTTC
TRBV7-9	.	TRBD2	TRBJ2-1	CASSLTSGSRSEQFF	TGTGCCAGCAGCTTAACTAGCGGGAGTAGAAGTGAGCAGTTCTTC
TRBV18	.	TRBD1	TRBJ1-5	CASSRDRGQRDNQPQHF	TGTGCCAGCTCACGGGACAGGGGGCAGCGGGACAATCAGCCCCAGCATTTT
TRBV7-2	.	TRBD2	TRBJ2-3	CASSSQRTSGRRDTQYF	TGTGCCAGCAGCTCTCAAAGGACTAGCGGGAGACGGGATACGCAGTATTTT
TRBV28	.	.	TRBJ1-5	CASSLITLESNQPQHF	TGTGCCAGCAGTTTAATCACCCTTGAGAGCAATCAGCCCCAGCATTTT
TRBV13	.	TRBD2	TRBJ2-6	CASRGGDGSYSGANVLTF	TGTGCCAGCAGGGGGGGGGACGGATCCTACTCTGGGGCCAACGTCCTGACTTTC
TRBV19	.	.	TRBJ2-7	CASSSSAGGSYEQYF	TGTGCCAGTAGCTCTTCGGCTGGGGGGTCCTACGAGCAGTACTTC
TRBV6-1	.	.	TRBJ1-1	CASGQREAFF	TGTGCCAGCGGACAAAGAGAAGCTTTCTTT
TRBV5-6	.	.	TRBJ1-4	CASSRGGPGEKLFF	TGTGCCAGCAGCCGGGGTGGACCAGGAGAAAAACTGTTTTTT
TRBV5-6	few	.	TRBJ1-2	CASSLSLQGQDYGYTF	TGTGCCAGCAGCTTGTCTCTCCAGGGGCAAGACTATGGCTACACCTTC
TRBV7-8	.	TRBD1	TRBJ1-2	CASSLGQGRHF	TGTGCCAGCAGCCTAGGACAGGGGCGGCATTTC
TRBV6-5	.	TRBD2	TRBJ2-1	CASGTLGLAKDWQFF	TGTGCCAGCGGGACCCTGGGACTAGCAAAGGATTGGCAGTTCTTC
TRBV2	.	TRBD1	TRBJ2-5	CASSLDRVQTQYF	TGTGCCAGCAGCTTGGACAGGGTGCAGACCCAGTACTTC
TRBV10-2	.	.	TRBJ2-2	CASRAGQNTGELFF	TGCGCCAGCAGGGCGGGGCAGAACACCGGGGAGCTGTTTTTT
TRBV15	.	.	TRBJ1-3	CATSSPVLGGSGNTIYF	TGTGCCACCAGCAGCCCCGTGCTCGGGGGTTCTGGAAACACCATATATTTT
TRBV7-2	.	TRBD1	TRBJ2-6	CASSPRTGGSGANVLTF	TGTGCCAGCAGCCCCCGGACAGGGGGTTCTGGGGCCAACGTCCTGACTTTC
TRBV5-4	once	.	TRBJ1-2	CASSAGVKGGYTF	TGTGCCAGCAGCGCCGGAGTTAAGGGGGGCTACACCTTC
TRBV28	.	TRBD2	TRBJ2-7	CASATPSGVRYEQYF	TGTGCCAGCGCTACCCCTAGCGGGGTTAGATACGAGCAGTACTTC
TRBV27	.	TRBD1	TRBJ2-7	CASSWDSGGYEQYF	TGTGCCAGCAGTTGGGACAGTGGGGGATACGAGCAGTACTTC
TRBV7-9	once	.	TRBJ2-7	CASSLRSYEQYF	TGTGCCAGCAGCTTGCGATCCTACGAGCAGTACTTC
TRBV7-2	.	TRBD1	TRBJ2-7	CASSLRTGKDEQYF	TGTGCCAGCAGCTTAAGGACAGGGAAGGACGAGCAGTACTTC